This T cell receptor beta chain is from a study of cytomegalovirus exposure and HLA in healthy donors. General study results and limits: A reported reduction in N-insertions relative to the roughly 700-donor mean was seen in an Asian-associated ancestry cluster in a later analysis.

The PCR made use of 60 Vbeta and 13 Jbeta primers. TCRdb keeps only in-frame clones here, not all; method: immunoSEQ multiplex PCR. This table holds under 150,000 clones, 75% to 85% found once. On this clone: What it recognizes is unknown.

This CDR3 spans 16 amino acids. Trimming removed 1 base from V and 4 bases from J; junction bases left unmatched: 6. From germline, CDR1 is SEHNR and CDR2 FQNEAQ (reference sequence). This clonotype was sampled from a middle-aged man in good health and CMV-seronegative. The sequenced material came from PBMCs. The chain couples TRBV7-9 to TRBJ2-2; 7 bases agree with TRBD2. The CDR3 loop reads CASSLVAERGTGELFF. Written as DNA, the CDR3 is TGTGCCAGCAGCTTAGTCGCTGAGCGGGGCACCGGGGAGCTGTTTTTT.